This T cell receptor beta chain was sequenced during a study of shared clonotypes between healthy human individuals. The junction had 9 bases not matched to a gene; V was cut back by 4 bases and J by 1 base. Germline CDR1 MDHEN, CDR2 SYDVKM. The CDR3 has 17 residues. Study results and caveats: Memory subsets generally showed lower estimated richness than naive subsets.

Using immunoSEQ multiplex PCR, the repertoire was profiled, and TCRdb retains in-frame clones only, with some absent. The sample lists roughly 1,500,000 clones, approximately 98% occurring once. Of note for this clone: The target antigen is unknown.

The receptor was derived from a man aged 25-45 years in good health. Specimen: naive CD4+ T cells sorted from blood. Subset noted: CD45RA+ positively selected. The rearrangement links TRBV28 to TRBJ1-5, with TRBD1 matching over 8 bases. The CDR3 DNA reads as TGTGCCAGCAGTTCCCAGCGGACAGGGATGAGCAATCAGCCCCAGCATTTT. Amino acid sequence: CASSSQRTGMSNQPQHF.